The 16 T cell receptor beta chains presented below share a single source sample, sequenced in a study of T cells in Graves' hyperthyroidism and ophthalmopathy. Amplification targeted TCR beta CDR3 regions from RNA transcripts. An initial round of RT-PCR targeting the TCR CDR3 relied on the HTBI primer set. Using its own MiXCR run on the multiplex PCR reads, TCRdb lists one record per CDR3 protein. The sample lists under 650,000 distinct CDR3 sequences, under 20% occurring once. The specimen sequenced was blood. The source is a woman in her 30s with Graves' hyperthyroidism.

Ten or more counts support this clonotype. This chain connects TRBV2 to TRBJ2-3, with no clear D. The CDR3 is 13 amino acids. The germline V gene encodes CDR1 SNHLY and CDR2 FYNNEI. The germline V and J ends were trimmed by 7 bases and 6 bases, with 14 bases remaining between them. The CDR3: CASNPTRVDTQYF. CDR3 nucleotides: TGTGCCAGCAACCCCACGCGCGTCGATACGCAGTATTTT.

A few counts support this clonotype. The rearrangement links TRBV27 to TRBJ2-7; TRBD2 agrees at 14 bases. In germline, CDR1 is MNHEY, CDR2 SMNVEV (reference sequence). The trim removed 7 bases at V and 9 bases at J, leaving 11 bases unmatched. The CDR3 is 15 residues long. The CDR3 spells CASTQPGTSGRAQYF. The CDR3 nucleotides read TGTGCCAGCACCCAACCTGGGACTAGCGGGAGAGCGCAGTACTTC.

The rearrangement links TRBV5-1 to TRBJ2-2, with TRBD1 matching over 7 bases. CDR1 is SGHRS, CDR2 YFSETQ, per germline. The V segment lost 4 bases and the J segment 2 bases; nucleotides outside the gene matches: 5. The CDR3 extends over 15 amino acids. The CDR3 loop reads CASSGTGANTGELFF. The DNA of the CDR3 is TGCGCCAGCAGCGGAACAGGGGCCAACACCGGGGAGCTGTTTTTT.

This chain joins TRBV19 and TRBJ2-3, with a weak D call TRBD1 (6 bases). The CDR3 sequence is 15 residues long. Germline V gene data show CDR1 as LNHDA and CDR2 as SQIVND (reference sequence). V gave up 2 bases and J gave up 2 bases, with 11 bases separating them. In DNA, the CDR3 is TGTGCCAGTAGTATACGGCAGGGGACCACAGATACGCAGTATTTT. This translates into CASSIRQGTTDTQYF. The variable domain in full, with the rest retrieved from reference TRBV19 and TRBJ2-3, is DGGITQSPKYLFRKEGQNVTLSCEQNLNHDAMYWYRQDPGQGLRLIYYSQIVNDFQKGDIAEGYSVSREKKESFPLTVTSAQKNPTAFYLCASSIRQGTTDTQYFGPGTRLTVL.

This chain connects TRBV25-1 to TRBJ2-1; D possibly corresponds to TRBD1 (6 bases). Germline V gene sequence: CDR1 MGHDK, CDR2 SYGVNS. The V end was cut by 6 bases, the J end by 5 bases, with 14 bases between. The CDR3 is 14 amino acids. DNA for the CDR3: TGTGCCAGCAGGGCCAGGACAGACAACAATGAGCAGTTCTTC. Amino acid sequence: CASRARTDNNEQFF.

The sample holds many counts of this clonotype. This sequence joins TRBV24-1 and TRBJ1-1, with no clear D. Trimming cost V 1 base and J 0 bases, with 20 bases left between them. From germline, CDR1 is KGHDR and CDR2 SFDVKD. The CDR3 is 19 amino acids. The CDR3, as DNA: TGTGCCACCAGTGATTTCTGGGGTCAGATGGGGAAAATGAACACTGAAGCTTTCTTT. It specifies CATSDFWGQMGKMNTEAFF.

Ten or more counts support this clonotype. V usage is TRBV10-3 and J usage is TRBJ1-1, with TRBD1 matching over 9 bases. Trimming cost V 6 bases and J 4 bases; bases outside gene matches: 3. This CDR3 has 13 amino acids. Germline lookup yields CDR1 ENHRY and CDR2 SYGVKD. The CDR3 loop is CAIRDRGATEAFF. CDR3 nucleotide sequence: TGTGCCATCAGGGACAGGGGCGCCACTGAAGCTTTCTTT.

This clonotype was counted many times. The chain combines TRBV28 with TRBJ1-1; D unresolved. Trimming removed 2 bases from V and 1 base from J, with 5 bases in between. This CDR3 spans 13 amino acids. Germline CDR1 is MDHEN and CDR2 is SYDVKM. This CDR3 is CASSLRQNTEAFF. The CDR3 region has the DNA TGTGCCAGCAGTTTACGGCAGAACACTGAAGCTTTCTTT. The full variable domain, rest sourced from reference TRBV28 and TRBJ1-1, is DVKVTQSSRYLVKRTGEKVFLECVQDMDHENMFWYRQDPGLGLRLIYFSYDVKMKEKGDIPEGYSVSREKKERFSLILESASTNQTSMYLCASSLRQNTEAFFGQGTRLTVV.

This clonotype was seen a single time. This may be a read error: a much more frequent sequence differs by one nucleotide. The CDR3 reads CASSLEDRGGIQYF. In nucleotides, the CDR3 is TGCGCCAGCAGCTTGGAGGACAGGGGGGGCATTCAGTACTTC. V is TRBV5-1 and J is TRBJ2-4; 10 bases are a match to TRBD1. The CDR3 is 14 amino acids. V was clipped by 0 bases and J by 9 bases; unmatched bases: 3. The germline CDR1 and CDR2 sequences are SGHRS and YFSETQ.

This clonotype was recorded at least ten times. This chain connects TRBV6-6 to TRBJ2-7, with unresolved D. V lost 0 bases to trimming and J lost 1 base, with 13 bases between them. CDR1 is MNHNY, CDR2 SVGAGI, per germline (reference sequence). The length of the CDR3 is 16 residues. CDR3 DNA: TGTGCCAGCAGTTACTCGAGTCTTGGCAGGTCCTACGAGCAGTACTTC. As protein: CASSYSSLGRSYEQYF.

The DNA of the CDR3 is TGTGCCATCACCGAGGGGCAGGGGGGGTACTACGAGCAGTACTTC. Residues: CAITEGQGGYYEQYF. This sequence joins TRBV10-3 and TRBJ2-7; D assignment may be TRBD1 or TRBD2 (7 bases each). This CDR3 contains 15 residues. Per the germline V gene, CDR1 is ENHRY and CDR2 is SYGVKD. The V end was cut by 7 bases, the J end by 3 bases, with 19 bases between.

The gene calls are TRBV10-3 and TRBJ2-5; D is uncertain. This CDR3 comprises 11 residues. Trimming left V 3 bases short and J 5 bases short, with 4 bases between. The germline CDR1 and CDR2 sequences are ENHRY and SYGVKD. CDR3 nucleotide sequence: TGTGCCATCAGTGAAGGCGAGACCCAGTACTTC. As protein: CAISEGETQYF.

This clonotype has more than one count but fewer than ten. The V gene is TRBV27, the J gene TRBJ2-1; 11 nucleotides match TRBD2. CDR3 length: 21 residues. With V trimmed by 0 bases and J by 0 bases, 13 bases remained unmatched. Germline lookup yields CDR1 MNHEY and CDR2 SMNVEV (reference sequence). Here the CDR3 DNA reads TGTGCCAGCAGTTTATCCCCTTGGCCTCTAGCGGGAGGCCCCTCCTACAATGAGCAGTTCTTC. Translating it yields CASSLSPWPLAGGPSYNEQFF.

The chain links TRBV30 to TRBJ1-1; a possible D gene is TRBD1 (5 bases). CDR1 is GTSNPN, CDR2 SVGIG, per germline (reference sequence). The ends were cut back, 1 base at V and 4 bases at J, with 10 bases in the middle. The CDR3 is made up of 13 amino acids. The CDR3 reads CAWSAGGGTEAFF. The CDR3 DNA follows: TGTGCCTGGAGTGCCGGGGGGGGCACTGAAGCTTTCTTT.

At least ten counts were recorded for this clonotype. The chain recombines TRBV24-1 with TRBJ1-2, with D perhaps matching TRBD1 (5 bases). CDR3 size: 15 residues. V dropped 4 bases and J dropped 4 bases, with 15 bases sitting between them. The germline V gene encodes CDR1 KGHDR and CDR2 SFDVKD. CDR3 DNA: TGTGCCACCAGTGACCCTCAGGACATGAGCTATGGCTACACCTTC. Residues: CATSDPQDMSYGYTF.

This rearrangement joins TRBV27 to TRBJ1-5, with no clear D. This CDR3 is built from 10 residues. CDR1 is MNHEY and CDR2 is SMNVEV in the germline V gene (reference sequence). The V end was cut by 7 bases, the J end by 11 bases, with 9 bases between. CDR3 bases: TGTGCCAGCAATTTGGCGGCCCAGCATTTT. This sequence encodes CASNLAAQHF.